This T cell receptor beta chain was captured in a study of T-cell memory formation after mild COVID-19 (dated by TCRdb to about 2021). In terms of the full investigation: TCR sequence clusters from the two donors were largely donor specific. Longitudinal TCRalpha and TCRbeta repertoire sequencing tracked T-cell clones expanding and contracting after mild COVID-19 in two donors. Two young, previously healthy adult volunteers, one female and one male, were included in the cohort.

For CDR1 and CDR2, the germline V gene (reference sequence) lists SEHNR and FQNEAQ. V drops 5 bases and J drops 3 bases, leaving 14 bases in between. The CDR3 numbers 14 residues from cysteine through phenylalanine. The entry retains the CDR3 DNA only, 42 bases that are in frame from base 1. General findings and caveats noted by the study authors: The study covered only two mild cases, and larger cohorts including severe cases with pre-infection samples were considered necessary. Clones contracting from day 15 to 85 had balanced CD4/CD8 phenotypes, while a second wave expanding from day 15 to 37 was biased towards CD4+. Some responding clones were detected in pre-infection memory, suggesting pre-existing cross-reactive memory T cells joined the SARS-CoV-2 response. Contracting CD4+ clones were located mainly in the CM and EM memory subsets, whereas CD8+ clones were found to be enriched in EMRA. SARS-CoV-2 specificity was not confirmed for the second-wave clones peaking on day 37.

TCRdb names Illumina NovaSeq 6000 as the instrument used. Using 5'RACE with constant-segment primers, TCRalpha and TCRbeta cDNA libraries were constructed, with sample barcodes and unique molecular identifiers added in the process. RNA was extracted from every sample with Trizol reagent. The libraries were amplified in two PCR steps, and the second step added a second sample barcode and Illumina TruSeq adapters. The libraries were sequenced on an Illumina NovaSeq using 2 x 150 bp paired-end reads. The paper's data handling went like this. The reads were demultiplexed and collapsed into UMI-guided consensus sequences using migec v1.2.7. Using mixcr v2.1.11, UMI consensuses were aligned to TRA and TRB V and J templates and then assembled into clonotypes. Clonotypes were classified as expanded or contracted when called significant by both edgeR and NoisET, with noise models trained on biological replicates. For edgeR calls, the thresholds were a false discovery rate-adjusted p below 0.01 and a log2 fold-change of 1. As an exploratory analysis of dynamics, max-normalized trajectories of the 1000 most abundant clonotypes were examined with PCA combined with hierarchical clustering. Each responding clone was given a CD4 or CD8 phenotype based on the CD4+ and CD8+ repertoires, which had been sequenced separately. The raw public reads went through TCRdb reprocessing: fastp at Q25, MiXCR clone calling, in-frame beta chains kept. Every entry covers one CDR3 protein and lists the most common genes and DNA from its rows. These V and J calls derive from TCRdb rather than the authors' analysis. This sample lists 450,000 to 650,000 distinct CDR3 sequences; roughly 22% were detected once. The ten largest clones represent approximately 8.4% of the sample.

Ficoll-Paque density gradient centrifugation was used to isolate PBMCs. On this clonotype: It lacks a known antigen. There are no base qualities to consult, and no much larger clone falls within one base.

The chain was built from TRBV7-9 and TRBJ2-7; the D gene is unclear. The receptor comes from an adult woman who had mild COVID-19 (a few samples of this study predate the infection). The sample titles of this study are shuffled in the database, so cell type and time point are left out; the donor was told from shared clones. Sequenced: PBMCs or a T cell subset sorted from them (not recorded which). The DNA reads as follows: TGTGCCAGCAGCCTAGACTGGGCCCGCTACGAGCAGTACTTC. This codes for CASSLDWARYEQYF.